This record looks at one T cell receptor beta chain sequence and its context. The V end was cut by 0 bases, the J end by 3 bases, with 12 bases between. This CDR3 is 15 amino acids long. Germline V gene lookup returns CDR1 SGHDT and CDR2 YYEEEE. The data derive from a study of blood T cell repertoires in COVID-19. At the level of the study: Sample material is recorded as cDNA or gDNA derived from T cells, B-cell-depleted T cells, or PBMCs.

Authors' methods: Reference gene primer amplification in the assay estimated nucleated cell counts. TCRdb's copy holds only in-frame clones and misses some; the assay was immunoSEQ multiplex PCR. V and J calls plus clone size are reproduced from that table; the DNA served to infer D and trimming. The sample holds 250,000 to 300,000 clones, 83% seen once. The material sequenced was peripheral blood. The rearrangement uses TRBV5-6 and TRBJ1-1; D gene uncertain. The TCR sequence derives from a man older than 75 with acute or convalescent COVID-19. CDR3 protein: CASSLGSVKHTEAFF. The DNA for the CDR3 is TGTGCCAGCAGCTTGGGTTCAGTTAAACACACTGAAGCTTTCTTT.